One sample yielded the 3 T cell receptor beta chains listed below, sequenced in a study of CD8 T cells in Susac syndrome. After extraction with the RNeasy kit, about 0.45 to 1 ug of the RNA was reverse transcribed using random hexamers. Each CDR3 protein is one row after TCRdb ran MiXCR on the immunoSEQ multiplex PCR reads. The sample comprises approximately 150,000 distinct CDR3 sequences, 94% of which are singletons, and over 0.09% rests with the top ten. What was sequenced was CD4+ T cells from PBMCs. The receptors were gathered from a human donor with multiple sclerosis.

This chain links TRBV7-2 with TRBJ2-7; 7 bases are shared with TRBD1. The CDR3 contains 15 residues. CDR1 SGHTA and CDR2 FQGNSA come from the germline V gene. J was trimmed by 3 bases and V by 5 bases; bases with no gene match: 10. The DNA of the CDR3 is TGTGCCAGCAGCCTTCGCCCGGGACAGATCTACGAGCAGTACTTC. Its translation is CASSLRPGQIYEQYF.

The rearrangement uses TRBV7-9 and TRBJ2-3, with 8 bases lining up with TRBD1. The germline V gene has CDR1 SEHNR and CDR2 FQNEAQ (reference sequence). Losses at the gene ends were 5 bases for V and 1 base for J; bases not matched to a gene: 5. The CDR3 length is 15 residues. For the CDR3, the DNA is TGTGCCAGCAGCACAGGACAGGGTGGCACAGATACGCAGTATTTT. This gives the protein CASSTGQGGTDTQYF.

As DNA, the CDR3 is TGTGCCAGCAGTAACGAGGGCAATCAGCCCCAGCATTTT. It translates to CASSNEGNQPQHF. V is TRBV2 and J is TRBJ1-5; no clear D gene. Germline V gene sequence: CDR1 SNHLY, CDR2 FYNNEI. Trimming cost V 5 bases and J 2 bases, with 7 bases left between them. The CDR3 is 13 amino acids.